A single sample gave rise to the 29 T cell receptor beta chains below, sequenced in a study of cytomegalovirus exposure and HLA in healthy donors. Assay used: immunoSEQ multiplex PCR; TCRdb lists only in-frame clones, some missing. This table has around 66,000 clones, 95% to 98% appearing once. Sequenced sample: PBMCs. Receptors were obtained from a young woman in good health and CMV-seropositive.

V and J are TRBV6-1 and TRBJ1-5; no definite D call. Deletions cut 7 bases from V and 0 bases from J, with 13 bases between. The germline gives CDR1 MNHNS, CDR2 SASEGT. The CDR3 contains 15 residues. Here the CDR3 DNA reads TGTGCCAGCACTAGCGCCGTCTATAGCAATCAGCCCCAGCATTTT. As protein: CASTSAVYSNQPQHF.

The rearrangement uses TRBV29-1 and TRBJ1-2, with D possibly being TRBD1 (5 bases). V was pared by 6 bases and J by 7 bases, with 18 bases between. Germline V CDR1 and CDR2: SQVTM, ANQGSEA. The CDR3 extends over 13 amino acids. CDR3 in amino acids: CSVGASGLIGYTF. The CDR3, as DNA: TGCAGCGTCGGCGCGTCAGGGTTAATTGGCTACACCTTC.

The J gene is TRBJ2-5, the V gene TRBV11-3, with 8 bases fitting TRBD2. The CDR3 has 16 amino acids. After removal of 5 bases from V and 4 bases from J, the junction contained 12 bases not matched to a gene. Germline lookup yields CDR1 SGHNT and CDR2 YENEEA. Here the CDR3 DNA reads TGTGCCAGCAGCCCCGGGAGGGCACCGGGACCAGAGACCCAGTACTTC. Translation: CASSPGRAPGPETQYF.

The chain has TRBV28 and TRBJ1-2; 10 bases line up with TRBD1. CDR1 and CDR2 (germline): MDHEN, SYDVKM. V gave up 4 bases and J gave up 2 bases; unmatched junction bases: 1. This CDR3 region has 14 residues. CDR3 DNA: TGTGCCAGCAGTTCGGGACAGGGGAACTATGGCTACACCTTC. It translates to CASSSGQGNYGYTF.

The rearrangement uses TRBV19 and TRBJ2-7, with TRBD1 identical over 7 bases. The CDR3 spans 14 residues. Trimming took 6 bases from V and 4 from J; bases not matched to a gene: 9. CDR1 LNHDA and CDR2 SQIVND come from the germline V gene (reference sequence). The CDR3 DNA follows: TGTGCCAGTAGCCCCGGGACAGCAAATTACGAGCAGTACTTC. It encodes CASSPGTANYEQYF.

This chain connects TRBV30 to TRBJ1-4; possibly TRBD1 for D (6 bases). The CDR3 is made up of 14 amino acids. Germline loops: CDR1 GTSNPN, CDR2 SVGIG (reference sequence). Trimming stripped 0 bases from V and 4 bases from J, with 9 bases between. The CDR3 nucleotides are TGTGCCTGGAGTGTGGACAGCTATAATGAAAAACTGTTTTTT. This translates into CAWSVDSYNEKLFF. The full variable domain, rest sourced from reference TRBV30 and TRBJ1-4, is SQTIHQWPATLVQPVGSPLSLECTVEGTSNPNLYWYRQAAGRGLQLLFYSVGIGQISSEVPQNLSASRPQDRQFILSSKKLLLSDSGFYLCAWSVDSYNEKLFFGSGTQLSVL.

V is TRBV11-3 and J is TRBJ2-7, with a weak D call TRBD2 (7 bases). The ends were cut back, 1 base at V and 0 bases at J, with 10 bases in the middle. Per germline, CDR1 SGHNT and CDR2 YENEEA. CDR3 length: 15 amino acids. The CDR3 sequence is CASSLGRGASYEQYF. The CDR3 nucleotides are TGTGCCAGCAGCTTAGGACGGGGGGCCTCCTACGAGCAGTACTTC.

The CDR3: CASSTERISSYNEQFF. The CDR3 nucleotides read TGCGCCAGCAGCACAGAGCGGATCAGCTCCTACAATGAGCAGTTCTTC. The V gene is TRBV5-1, the J gene TRBJ2-1; D might be TRBD2 (5 bases). The CDR3 length is 16 residues. Germline CDR1 SGHRS, CDR2 YFSETQ. The V end lost 4 bases, the J end lost 0 bases, and 14 bases lay between the germline ends.

The V and J genes are TRBV19 and TRBJ2-2; TRBD1 matches at 7 bases. There are 12 residues in the CDR3. Germline V gene lookup returns CDR1 LNHDA and CDR2 SQIVND (reference sequence). The V segment lost 3 bases and the J segment 12 bases; nucleotides outside the gene matches: 4. The CDR3 region is CASSIDRVKLFF. The CDR3 region has the DNA TGTGCCAGTAGTATCGACAGGGTTAAGCTGTTTTTT.

The chain carries TRBV2 and TRBJ1-1, with 7 bases identical to TRBD1. With V trimmed by 1 base and J by 1 base, 6 bases remained unmatched. In germline, CDR1 is SNHLY, CDR2 FYNNEI. The length of the CDR3 is 16 residues. The CDR3 nucleotides read TGTGCCAGCAGTGAAGATTTCCCAGGGGGGAACACTGAAGCTTTCTTT. Its translation is CASSEDFPGGNTEAFF.

This rearrangement joins TRBV5-1 to TRBJ2-3, with TRBD1 matching 7 bases. Trimming removed 2 bases from V and 3 bases from J; junction bases left unmatched: 3. The CDR3 loop spans 14 amino acids. Germline CDR1 and CDR2: SGHRS and YFSETQ. The DNA of the CDR3 is TGCGCCAGCAGCTTAGGGACAGATACAGATACGCAGTATTTT. It specifies CASSLGTDTDTQYF.

The V and J genes are TRBV28 and TRBJ2-2; TRBD1 aligns across 10 bases. Germline CDR1 is MDHEN and CDR2 is SYDVKM. CDR3 size: 15 residues. V lost 3 bases and J lost 6; bases outside the gene matches: 4. In DNA, the CDR3 is TGTGCCAGCAGTTTCTGGGACAGGGGATCCGGGGAGCTGTTTTTT. Translation gives CASSFWDRGSGELFF.

This chain links TRBV4-1 with TRBJ2-6; D is perhaps TRBD2 (5 bases). The CDR3 is made up of 15 amino acids. V was cut by 1 base and J by 9 bases, with 13 bases left in between. CDR1 is MGHRA and CDR2 is YSYEKL in the germline V gene. CDR3 sequence: CASSQAEAGNNVLTF. The DNA of the CDR3 is TGCGCCAGCAGCCAAGCCGAGGCGGGCAACAACGTCCTGACTTTC.

The V gene is TRBV4-1, the J gene TRBJ2-2, with TRBD1 as a possible D gene (6 bases). V was trimmed by 1 base and J by 1 base, leaving 10 bases between them. The CDR3 has 16 amino acids. Germline V gene sequence: CDR1 MGHRA, CDR2 YSYEKL. The CDR3 bases are TGCGCCAGCAGCCAAGTAGCAGGGGAGAACACCGGGGAGCTGTTTTTT. Translated, it gives CASSQVAGENTGELFF.

This chain uses TRBV19 with TRBJ2-2, with 7 bases fitting TRBD1. The CDR3 consists of 13 residues. The ends lost 9 bases at V and 6 bases at J; junction bases unmatched: 7. Germline CDR1 is LNHDA and CDR2 is SQIVND (reference sequence). This chain's CDR3 is CASLRQGPGELFF. The DNA of the CDR3 is TGTGCCAGCTTACGACAGGGACCCGGGGAGCTGTTTTTT.

The chain has TRBV28 and TRBJ2-3; perhaps TRBD2 as D (6 bases). V was trimmed by 3 bases and J by 2 bases, leaving 9 bases between them. The CDR3 contains 14 residues. CDR1 is MDHEN and CDR2 is SYDVKM in the germline V gene. CDR3 protein: CASSFAGNTDTQYF. The CDR3 nucleotides read TGTGCCAGCAGTTTCGCGGGAAACACAGATACGCAGTATTTT.

The chain links TRBV28 to TRBJ1-5; 10 positions match TRBD1. The CDR3 runs to 15 residues. Germline trimming cut 10 bases from V and 4 bases from J; bases unmatched to any gene: 10. Per germline, CDR1 MDHEN and CDR2 SYDVKM. In nucleotides, the CDR3 is TGTGCCATCATCGCGTCGGACAGGGGGAATCAGCCCCAGCATTTT. Amino acids: CAIIASDRGNQPQHF.

This clone was recorded only once. V is TRBV14 and J is TRBJ2-5, with 8 bases matching TRBD1. The CDR3 contains 15 residues. The germline gives CDR1 SGHDN, CDR2 FVKESK. V lost 2 bases, J lost 5 bases, and 7 bases stayed unmatched. CDR3 sequence reads: CASSQMDRVEETQYF. CDR3 sequence (DNA): TGTGCCAGCAGCCAAATGGACAGGGTGGAGGAGACCCAGTACTTC.

This chain links TRBV28 with TRBJ2-7; possibly TRBD2 for D (6 bases). There are 13 residues in the CDR3. V lost 8 bases, J lost 3 bases, and 14 bases lay in between. Germline V gene lookup returns CDR1 MDHEN and CDR2 SYDVKM. DNA of the CDR3: TGTGCCAGCGGGCGGGACGTCGTCTACGAGCAGTACTTC. It translates to CASGRDVVYEQYF.

The chain has TRBV6-5 and TRBJ1-5; 10 positions match TRBD1. The junction had 4 bases not matched to a gene; V was cut back by 8 bases and J by 3 bases. The CDR3 is made up of 14 amino acids. In germline, CDR1 is MNHEY, CDR2 SVGAGI. CDR3 protein: CASPGTGVNQPQHF. CDR3 DNA: TGTGCCAGCCCCGGGACAGGGGTCAATCAGCCCCAGCATTTT.

V and J are TRBV6-1 and TRBJ1-1; TRBD1 matches at 8 bases. Germline CDR1 and CDR2: MNHNS and SASEGT. V gave up 6 bases and J gave up 5 bases; unmatched junction bases: 8. This CDR3 is 14 amino acids long. This CDR3 reads CASRGTGGWTEAFF. For the CDR3, the DNA is TGTGCCAGCAGAGGAACAGGGGGATGGACTGAAGCTTTCTTT.

This sequence joins TRBV19 and TRBJ2-7; 11 positions agree with TRBD2. The J segment lost 3 bases and the V segment lost 1 base, leaving 14 bases of the junction unmatched. The CDR3 has 19 residues. Germline lookup yields CDR1 LNHDA and CDR2 SQIVND (reference sequence). The CDR3 DNA follows: TGTGCCAGTAGTATAGGTAACAGTCTGACTAGCGGGATTAGCTACGAGCAGTACTTC. It translates to CASSIGNSLTSGISYEQYF.

The gene calls are TRBV6-5 and TRBJ2-5; TRBD2 matches at 7 bases. With 4 bases clipped from V and 2 bases from J, the junction kept 7 bases outside the gene matches. The germline CDR1 and CDR2 sequences are MNHEY and SVGAGI. This CDR3 region has 15 residues. CDR3 sequence: CASSWGGTPQETQYF. The CDR3 bases are TGTGCCAGCAGTTGGGGAGGGACGCCGCAAGAGACCCAGTACTTC.

This clone was seen a single time. The chain joins TRBV5-4 to TRBJ2-1, with 8 nucleotides matching TRBD2. Germline V gene lookup returns CDR1 SGHNT and CDR2 YYREEE (reference sequence). V dropped 4 bases and J dropped 3; count of bases not matched to a gene: 9. The CDR3 is 16 amino acids. The CDR3 reads CASSPLSSGNYNEQFF. CDR3 sequence (DNA): TGTGCCAGCAGCCCCCTGAGTAGCGGGAACTACAATGAGCAGTTCTTC.

The sample holds one count of this clone. V is TRBV7-2 and J is TRBJ1-2, with 9 bases matching TRBD1. Per germline, CDR1 SGHTA and CDR2 FQGNSA. CDR3 length equals 14 residues. J gave up 7 bases and V 5 bases, and 8 bases lay outside the gene matches. The chain's CDR3 is CASSRDRVLPGYTF. The CDR3 DNA reads TGTGCCAGCAGCCGGGACAGGGTCTTACCTGGCTACACCTTC.

CDR3 amino acids: CASSGSRERYGYTF. In nucleotides, the CDR3 is TGTGCCAGCAGCGGGAGTAGGGAACGCTATGGCTACACCTTC. The rearrangement links TRBV2 to TRBJ1-2; D is undetermined. This CDR3 is built from 14 residues. Trimming removed 6 bases from V and 4 bases from J, with 15 bases in between. Germline V gene data show CDR1 as SNHLY and CDR2 as FYNNEI.

This clone appeared a single time. V and J are TRBV19 and TRBJ2-1; perhaps TRBD1 as D (5 bases). The CDR3 is 11 amino acids. CDR1 is LNHDA, CDR2 SQIVND, per germline (reference sequence). Deletions cut 3 bases from V and 9 bases from J, with 6 bases between. The CDR3 DNA sequence: TGTGCCAGTAGTATGGGGCGTGAGCAGTTCTTC. Translation gives CASSMGREQFF.

This chain links TRBV7-8 with TRBJ2-7, with TRBD2 matching 12 bases. CDR3 length: 17 amino acids. CDR1 SGHVS and CDR2 FQNEAQ come from the germline V gene. With 7 bases clipped from V and 2 bases from J, the junction kept 12 bases outside the gene matches. The CDR3 sequence is CASTSYKLAGGTYEQYF. The CDR3 bases are TGTGCCAGCACCTCTTACAAACTAGCGGGAGGCACCTACGAGCAGTACTTC.

The rearrangement joins TRBV10-3 to TRBJ2-7, with 8 bases lining up with TRBD2. CDR1 is ENHRY, CDR2 SYGVKD, per germline. The V and J ends lost 3 bases and 2 bases, in that order; junction bases with no gene match: 6. This CDR3 comprises 15 residues. The CDR3 spells CAISDGLAGAYEQYF. The CDR3 DNA follows: TGTGCCATCAGTGATGGGCTAGCGGGCGCCTACGAGCAGTACTTC.